This T cell receptor (beta chain) originates from a study of cytomegalovirus exposure and HLA in healthy donors. The germline V and J ends were trimmed by 4 bases and 2 bases, with 9 bases remaining between them. CDR3 length: 14 amino acids. In germline, CDR1 is SNHLY, CDR2 FYNNEI. It was with 60 Vbeta and 13 Jbeta primers that the PCR ran. Clones were read by immunoSEQ multiplex PCR, and TCRdb kept only the in-frame ones, dropping some. The sample includes 65,000 to 85,000 clones, about nine tenths of them seen just once. This TCR was sampled from a woman in her 30s in good health and CMV-seronegative. This rearrangement joins TRBV2 to TRBJ1-5; unclear D gene. Input material: PBMCs. Here the CDR3 DNA reads TGTGCCAGCAGTGCCGGGAGGGGCAATCAGCCCCAGCATTTT. This encodes CASSAGRGNQPQHF.